This T cell receptor beta chain was recovered during a study of blood T cell repertoires in COVID-19 (dated by TCRdb to 2020 to 2022). About the study as a whole: The collaborator samples originated in the United States, Italy and Spain and spanned the acute and convalescent phases of COVID-19. The prospective study material was composed of cDNA or gDNA derived from T cells, B-cell-depleted T cells, or PBMCs. Subjects who had been exposed to COVID-19, were actively infected with it, or had recovered from it provided the deeply sampled blood TCRbeta repertoires that made up the dataset. The repertoires were released in a freely available public database meant as a resource for research on the immune response to SARS-CoV-2. The samples were drawn from two sources: the first 160 participants of the ongoing ImmuneRACE study, and about 1,300 subjects contributed by 6 global collaborators. Nearly every sample came with metadata listing a de-identified subject ID, COVID-19 status, age in years and sex. Where HLA class I and class II types were available, the types were taken from metadata supplied by the sample provider, not from assay-based typing. What the study reported, not specific to this receptor: Clinical and demographic metadata were provided uncurated, with the amount varying by source and participant.

TCRbeta CDR3 regions were amplified from genomic DNA using the immunoSEQ Assay, a bias-controlled multiplex PCR. Regarding the original processing steps: Within the assay, amplification of reference gene primers was used to estimate how many nucleated cells each sample contained. To quantify the absolute abundance of each unique TCRbeta CDR3 rearrangement, sequence reads were collapsed and filtered. For each sample, productive Simpson clonality was calculated by taking the square root of Simpson's diversity index across productive rearrangements. Imported from immuneACCESS, the table was reduced by TCRdb to in-frame sequences with V and J called. These copies leave out some clones; in studies compared against another copy, an unresolved V gene accounts for under half, and the cause of the remainder is not known. Clonal size and the V and J genes are those of that table, whereas D and trimming came from the DNA. In all, the sample holds 85,000 to 120,000 clones, and 75% to 90% of those were seen once. 3.5% to 5.5% of the sample lies in the top ten.

The CDR3 runs 15 residues from the cysteine to the phenylalanine. The DNA shown is the 45-base CDR3, in frame from base 1. The germline V gene yields MGHDK for CDR1 and SYGVNS for CDR2. V and J are trimmed by 4 bases and 3 bases, and the gene matches miss 5 bases of the junction. Points on this clone: What antigen it recognizes has not been identified. There are no base qualities to consult, and no much larger clone falls within one base.

Whole blood was collected in K2EDTA tubes by collaborating institutions according to the institutions' own protocols. For TCRbeta analysis, collaborators shipped samples as frozen whole blood, isolated PBMCs, or DNA extracted from either of those sample types. Sequencing used peripheral blood. The source is a human donor in a cohort sampled during active COVID-19. The V and J genes are TRBV25-1 and TRBJ1-2; 10 of the junction bases match TRBD1. For the CDR3, the sequence is CASSGMGQGYYGYTF. The nucleotides are TGTGCCAGCAGTGGGATGGGACAGGGGTACTATGGCTACACCTTC.